These 19 T cell receptor beta chains share one sample of origin, sequenced in a study of human T cells and chemical hapten exposure. One entry per CDR3 protein results from TCRdb running MiXCR on the 5' RACE reads. The sample contains 95,000 to 120,000 distinct CDR3 sequences, 15% to 20% of which appear only once. The total RNA was obtained from whole blood that was not fractionated. These TCRs come from a human donor in good health.

The rearrangement links TRBV7-3 to TRBJ2-1, with 12 bases aligning to TRBD2. V lost 4 bases, J lost 2 bases, and 3 bases stayed unmatched. This CDR3 is 16 amino acids long. Germline lookup yields CDR1 SGHTA and CDR2 FQGTGA. The CDR3 DNA is TGTGCCAGCAGCTCCTCTAGCGGGAGGGCCTACAATGAGCAGTTCTTC. This gives the protein CASSSSSGRAYNEQFF.

A few counts support this clonotype. The chain recombines TRBV20-1 with TRBJ2-5, with 7 bases that match TRBD1. The trim removed 5 bases at V and 1 base at J, leaving 4 bases unmatched. This CDR3 spans 13 amino acids. From germline, CDR1 is DFQATT and CDR2 SNEGSKA (reference sequence). CDR3: CSAAGTAQETQYF. DNA of the CDR3: TGCAGTGCTGCCGGGACAGCCCAAGAGACCCAGTACTTC.

This clonotype came up a few times. The CDR3: CASSIEGWGYTGELFF. The DNA of the CDR3 is TGTGCCAGTAGTATCGAGGGATGGGGATACACCGGGGAGCTGTTTTTT. The V call is TRBV19, the J call TRBJ2-2; D perhaps matches TRBD2 (5 bases). Germline V gene data show CDR1 as LNHDA and CDR2 as SQIVND (reference sequence). This CDR3 has 16 amino acids. Trimming stripped 3 bases from V and 3 bases from J, with 14 bases between.

This clonotype showed up just a few times. CDR3 in amino acids: CASSTSWARANVLTF. CDR3 in DNA: TGTGCCAGCAGTACCTCCTGGGCGAGGGCCAACGTCCTGACTTTC. This sequence joins TRBV6-5 and TRBJ2-6; unclear D gene. V lost 5 bases to trimming and J lost 5 bases, with 13 bases between them. The germline V gene encodes CDR1 MNHEY and CDR2 SVGAGI. The CDR3 covers 15 residues.

This chain uses TRBV6-5 with TRBJ2-1; TRBD1 aligns across 9 bases. CDR3 size: 14 residues. After removal of 6 bases from V and 8 bases from J, the junction contained 8 bases not matched to a gene. Germline loops: CDR1 MNHEY, CDR2 SVGAGI. The CDR3 loop is CASSPGQGLYEQFF. The CDR3 bases are TGTGCCAGCAGCCCGGGACAGGGTCTATATGAGCAGTTCTTC.

The chain links TRBV11-2 to TRBJ2-1, with 9 bases lining up with TRBD2. The V and J ends lost 1 base and 9 bases, in that order; junction bases with no gene match: 10. The germline V gene has CDR1 SGHAT and CDR2 FQNNGV. CDR3 length: 16 residues. As DNA, the CDR3 is TGTGCCAGCAGCTTAGCTCTAGCGGGATTTAAGGTTGAGCAGTTCTTC. Amino acid sequence: CASSLALAGFKVEQFF.

This chain uses TRBV5-1 with TRBJ2-5; 10 bases map to TRBD1. The germline V gene has CDR1 SGHRS and CDR2 YFSETQ. The CDR3 covers 16 residues. Unmatched junction bases numbered 11, after V lost 4 bases and J lost 5 bases. Written as DNA, the CDR3 is TGCGCCAGCAGCCCGACAGGGGGCGCGGGTTCTGAGACCCAGTACTTC. This sequence encodes CASSPTGGAGSETQYF.

This clonotype was seen only a few times. The rearrangement uses TRBV15 and TRBJ2-3; 10 nucleotides line up with TRBD1. This CDR3 is 17 amino acids long. J gave up 6 bases and V 3 bases, and 12 bases lay outside the gene matches. The germline CDR1 and CDR2 sequences are LNHNV and YYDKDF (reference sequence). This CDR3 is CATSSFLGTGESDTQYF. The DNA of the CDR3 is TGTGCCACCAGCAGCTTTTTAGGGACAGGGGAAAGTGATACGCAGTATTTT. The full variable domain, with the rest looked up from reference TRBV15 and TRBJ2-3, is DAMVIQNPRYQVTQFGKPVTLSCSQTLNHNVMYWYQQKSSQAPKLLFHYYDKDFNNEADTPDNFQSRRPNTSFCFLDIRSPGLGDTAMYLCATSSFLGTGESDTQYFGPGTRLTVL.

The gene calls are TRBV5-1 and TRBJ2-7, with D possibly being TRBD1 (5 bases). Trimming cost V 0 bases and J 5 bases, with 15 bases left between them. Germline CDR1 SGHRS, CDR2 YFSETQ. The CDR3 runs to 15 residues. This CDR3 is CASSLAAGQPHEQYF. The DNA of the CDR3 is TGCGCCAGCAGCTTGGCTGCAGGGCAACCCCACGAGCAGTACTTC.

This clonotype was counted only a few times. The chain links TRBV6-1 to TRBJ2-3; 11 positions agree with TRBD2. Germline V gene data show CDR1 as MNHNS and CDR2 as SASEGT. The trim removed 6 bases at V and 4 bases at J, leaving 6 bases unmatched. The CDR3 consists of 15 residues. CDR3 in amino acids: CASSVAGGPADTQYF. In DNA form, the CDR3 reads TGTGCCAGCAGCGTAGCGGGAGGGCCGGCAGATACGCAGTATTTT.

In its sample, this clonotype was seen a few times. The rearrangement uses TRBV5-1 and TRBJ2-3, with D possibly TRBD2 on 6 matching bases. The V end was cut by 6 bases, the J end by 2 bases, with 19 bases between. Germline V lookup: CDR1 SGHRS, CDR2 YFSETQ. This CDR3 contains 16 residues. CDR3 sequence (DNA): TGCGCCAGCATGGGGGGTCTAGCGAGCTCCACAGATACGCAGTATTTT. This sequence encodes CASMGGLASSTDTQYF.

This clonotype appeared a few times. The rearrangement links TRBV27 to TRBJ2-3; a weak D match, TRBD1 (6 bases). Germline V lookup: CDR1 MNHEY, CDR2 SMNVEV (reference sequence). The CDR3 extends over 12 amino acids. V was trimmed by 7 bases and J by 6 bases, leaving 11 bases between them. DNA for the CDR3: TGTGCCAGCACTACAGGGTCGGATACGCAGTATTTT. Its protein is CASTTGSDTQYF.

The chain links TRBV18 to TRBJ1-1, with D perhaps matching TRBD1 (5 bases). Germline V gives CDR1 KGHSH, CDR2 LQKENI. V was pared by 3 bases and J by 6 bases, with 11 bases between. This CDR3 has 13 amino acids. CDR3 residues: CASSPGLLAEAFF. Here the CDR3 DNA reads TGTGCCAGCTCACCGGGGCTGCTTGCTGAAGCTTTCTTT.

The chain links TRBV20-1 to TRBJ2-2, with D unclear. V gave up 4 bases and J gave up 2 bases, with 5 bases separating them. This CDR3 region has 12 residues. Germline V gives CDR1 DFQATT, CDR2 SNEGSKA (reference sequence). CDR3 amino acids: CSAKRNTGELFF. The CDR3 bases are TGCAGTGCTAAAAGAAACACCGGGGAGCTGTTTTTT.

This clonotype showed up just a few times. The rearrangement joins TRBV28 to TRBJ2-3, with 9 bases matching TRBD1. Germline V gene sequence: CDR1 MDHEN, CDR2 SYDVKM. The CDR3 runs to 15 residues. Trimming cost V 5 bases and J 7 bases; bases outside gene matches: 10. CDR3 nucleotides: TGTGCCAGCAGTGGAGCCGGGACAGGGCTGCATACGCAGTATTTT. This encodes CASSGAGTGLHTQYF.

This clonotype has a handful of counts. V gene TRBV7-9 combines with J gene TRBJ2-7; D uncertain. This CDR3 region has 17 residues. The V gene lost 5 bases and the J gene lost 6 bases, with 26 bases spanning the gap. Germline V gene sequence: CDR1 SEHNR, CDR2 FQNEAQ (reference sequence). The CDR3 DNA sequence: TGTGCCAGCAGCCTAGTGGACCCCGGCCTCTACCTCCGCGAGCAGTACTTC. It codes for CASSLVDPGLYLREQYF.

This clonotype has just one count. The J gene is TRBJ2-5, the V gene TRBV6-2 or TRBV6-3, with D unresolved. Germline CDR1 and CDR2: MNHEY and SVGEGT. Trimming pared 6 bases from V and 5 bases from J, leaving 7 bases between. The CDR3 consists of 11 residues. The CDR3 bases are TGTGCCAGCAGCCTCTGGGAGACCCAGTACTTC. This sequence encodes CASSLWETQYF.

The V call is TRBV12-3 or TRBV12-4, the J call TRBJ1-1; 12 positions match TRBD1. The CDR3 contains 16 residues. Trimming removed 6 bases from V and 4 bases from J; junction bases left unmatched: 9. CDR3: CASSSRGTGGGTEAFF. CDR3 coding DNA: TGTGCCAGCAGCAGTAGAGGGACAGGGGGCGGCACTGAAGCTTTCTTT.

This sequence joins TRBV28 and TRBJ1-1, with 11 bases matching TRBD1. The germline gives CDR1 MDHEN, CDR2 SYDVKM. This CDR3 is 15 amino acids long. After removal of 2 bases from V and 5 bases from J, the junction contained 4 bases not matched to a gene. As DNA, the CDR3 is TGTGCCAGCAGTTTACCCGGGACAGGGGGGACTGAAGCTTTCTTT. It codes for CASSLPGTGGTEAFF.